The 3 T cell receptor beta chains below all came from one sample that was sequenced in a study of patients and donors after allogeneic stem cell transplantation (dated by TCRdb to the early 2020s). Libraries were built with RT-PCR. This sample was sequenced with a NextSeq 550. TCRdb itself trimmed the public reads at Q25 with fastp, ran MiXCR and retained productive beta chains. One record per CDR3 amino acid sequence lists the most common genes and DNA. This sample is represented by some 960,000 distinct CDR3 sequences; roughly 18% of them were singletons. Roughly 6.4% of the sample goes to the ten largest clones. Sequencing was performed on blood, either unsorted or a sorted T cell fraction (not recorded which). These receptors all come from a human donor who was either an allogeneic HSCT recipient or a stem cell or donor lymphocyte infusion donor (not recorded which). It is not recorded whose cells these are; they may come from a transplant donor.

The V and J genes are TRBV6-6 and TRBJ1-3, with a weak D call TRBD1 (5 bases). From germline, CDR1 is MNHNY and CDR2 SVGAGI (reference sequence). The V end lost 6 bases, the J end lost 9 bases, and 15 bases lay between the germline ends. The CDR3 is 13 residues long. Written as DNA, the CDR3 is TGTGCCAGCAGCCAAGGCACGCAGGGCACCATATATTTT. Amino acid sequence: CASSQGTQGTIYF.

The rearrangement joins TRBV10-3 to TRBJ1-2; a weak D match, TRBD1 (6 bases). Germline V CDR1 and CDR2: ENHRY, SYGVKD. Trimming left V 6 bases short and J 5 bases short, with 16 bases between. The CDR3 sequence is 14 residues long. CDR3 nucleotides: TGTGCCATCAGGCTTCCGGGACAACTTTATGGCTACACCTTC. Its protein product is CAIRLPGQLYGYTF.

V gene TRBV30 combines with J gene TRBJ2-7, with 7 bases lining up with TRBD1. Germline values: CDR1 GTSNPN, CDR2 SVGIG (reference sequence). The CDR3 is 13 amino acids. Germline trimming cut 7 bases from V and 3 bases from J; bases unmatched to any gene: 9. CDR3 DNA: TGTGCCTCCTCAGGGGGACGGGGCTACGAGCAGTACTTC. Translation: CASSGGRGYEQYF.